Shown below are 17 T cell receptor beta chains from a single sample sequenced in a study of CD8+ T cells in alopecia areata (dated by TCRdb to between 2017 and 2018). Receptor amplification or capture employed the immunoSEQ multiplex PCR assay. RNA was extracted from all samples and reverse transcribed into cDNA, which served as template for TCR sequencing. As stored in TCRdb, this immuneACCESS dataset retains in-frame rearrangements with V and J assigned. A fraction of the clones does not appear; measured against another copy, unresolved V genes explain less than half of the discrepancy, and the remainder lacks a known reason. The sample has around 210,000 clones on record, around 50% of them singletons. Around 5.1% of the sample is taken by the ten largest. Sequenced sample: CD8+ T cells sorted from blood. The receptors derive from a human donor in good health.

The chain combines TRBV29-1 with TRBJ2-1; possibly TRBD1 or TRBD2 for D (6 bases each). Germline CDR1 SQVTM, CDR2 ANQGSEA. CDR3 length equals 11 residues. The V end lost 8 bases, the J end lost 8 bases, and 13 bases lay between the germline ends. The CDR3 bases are TGCAGCTACTCAAGGGGGGATGAGCAGTTCTTC. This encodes CSYSRGDEQFF.

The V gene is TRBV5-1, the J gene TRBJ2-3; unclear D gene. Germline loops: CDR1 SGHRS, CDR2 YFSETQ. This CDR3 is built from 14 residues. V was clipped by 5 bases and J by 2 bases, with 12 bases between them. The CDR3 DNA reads TGCGCCAGCAGGAGCCTTTCGTCCACAGATACGCAGTATTTT. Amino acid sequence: CASRSLSSTDTQYF.

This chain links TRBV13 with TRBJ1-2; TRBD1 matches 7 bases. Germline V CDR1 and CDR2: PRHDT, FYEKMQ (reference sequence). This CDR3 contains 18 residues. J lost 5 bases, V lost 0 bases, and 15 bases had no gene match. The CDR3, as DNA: TGTGCCAGCAGCTTAGGCCGGGACAGTTATCCTTCGGGTTATGGCTACACCTTC. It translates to CASSLGRDSYPSGYGYTF.

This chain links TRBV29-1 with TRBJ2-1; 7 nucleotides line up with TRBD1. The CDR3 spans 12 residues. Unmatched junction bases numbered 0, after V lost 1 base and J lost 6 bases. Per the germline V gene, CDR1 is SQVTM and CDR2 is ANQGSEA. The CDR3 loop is CSVEAGGNEQFF. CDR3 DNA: TGCAGCGTTGAAGCAGGGGGCAATGAGCAGTTCTTC.

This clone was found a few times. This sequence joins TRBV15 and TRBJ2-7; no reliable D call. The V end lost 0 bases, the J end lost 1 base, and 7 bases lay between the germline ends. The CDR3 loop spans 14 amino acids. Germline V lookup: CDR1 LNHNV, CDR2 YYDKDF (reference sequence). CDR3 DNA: TGTGCCACCAGCAGAGATGCCAGATCCTACGAGCAGTACTTC. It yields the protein CATSRDARSYEQYF.

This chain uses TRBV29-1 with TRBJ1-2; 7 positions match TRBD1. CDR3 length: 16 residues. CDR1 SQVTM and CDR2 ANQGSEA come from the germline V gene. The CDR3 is CSVPKSRDRVTIGYTF. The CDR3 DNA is TGCAGTGTCCCCAAGTCCCGGGACAGAGTAACTATTGGCTACACCTTC.

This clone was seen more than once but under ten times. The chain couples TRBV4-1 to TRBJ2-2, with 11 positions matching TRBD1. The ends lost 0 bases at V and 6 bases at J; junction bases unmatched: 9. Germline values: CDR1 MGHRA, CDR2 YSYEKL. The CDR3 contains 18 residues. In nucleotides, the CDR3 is TGCGCCAGCAGCCAAGATTGGGGACAGGGGGGATACTCCGGGGAGCTGTTTTTT. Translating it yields CASSQDWGQGGYSGELFF.

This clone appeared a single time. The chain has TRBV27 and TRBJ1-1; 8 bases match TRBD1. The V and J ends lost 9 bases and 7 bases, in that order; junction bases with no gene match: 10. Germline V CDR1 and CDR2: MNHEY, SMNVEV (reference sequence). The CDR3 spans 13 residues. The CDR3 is CASRSRGLSEAFF. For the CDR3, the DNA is TGTGCCAGTAGGAGCAGGGGGCTTAGTGAAGCTTTCTTT.

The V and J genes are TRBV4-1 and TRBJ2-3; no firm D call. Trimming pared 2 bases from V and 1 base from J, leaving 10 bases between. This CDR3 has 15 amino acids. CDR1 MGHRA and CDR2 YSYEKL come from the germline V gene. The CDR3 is CASSQLSRGTDTQYF. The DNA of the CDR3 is TGCGCCAGCAGCCAACTCTCGCGTGGCACAGATACGCAGTATTTT.

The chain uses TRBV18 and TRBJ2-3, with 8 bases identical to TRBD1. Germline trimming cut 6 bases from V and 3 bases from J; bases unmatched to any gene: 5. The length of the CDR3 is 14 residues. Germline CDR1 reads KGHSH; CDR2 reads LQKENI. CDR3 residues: CASSQGAFTDTQYF. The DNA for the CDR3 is TGTGCCAGCTCCCAGGGGGCCTTTACAGATACGCAGTATTTT.

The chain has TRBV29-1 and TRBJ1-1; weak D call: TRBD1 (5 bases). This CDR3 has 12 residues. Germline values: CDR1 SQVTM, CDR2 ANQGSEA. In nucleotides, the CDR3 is TGCACTGGGGGGGATTCGAACACTGAAGCTTTCTTT. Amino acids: CTGGDSNTEAFF. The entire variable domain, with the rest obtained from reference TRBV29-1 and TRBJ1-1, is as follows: SAVISQKPSRDICQRGTSLTIQCQVDSQVTMMFWYRQQPGQSLTLIATANQGSEATYESGFVIDKFPISRPNLTFSTLTVSNMSPEDSSIYLCTGGDSNTEAFFGQGTRLTVV.

This CDR3 is CASGRTGGNEQFF. As DNA, the CDR3 is TGTGCTAGTGGGAGGACGGGCGGTAATGAGCAGTTCTTC. This sequence joins TRBV12-5 and TRBJ2-1; D uncertain. Trimming stripped 6 bases from V and 7 bases from J, with 13 bases between. The CDR3 length is 13 residues. Germline V gene lookup returns CDR1 LGHNT and CDR2 FRNRAP.

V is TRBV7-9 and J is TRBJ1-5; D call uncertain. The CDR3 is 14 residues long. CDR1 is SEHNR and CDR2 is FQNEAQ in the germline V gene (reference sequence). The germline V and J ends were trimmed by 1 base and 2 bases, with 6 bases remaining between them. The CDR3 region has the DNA TGTGCCAGCAGCTTAGGAATGGGCAATCAGCCCCAGCATTTT. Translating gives CASSLGMGNQPQHF.

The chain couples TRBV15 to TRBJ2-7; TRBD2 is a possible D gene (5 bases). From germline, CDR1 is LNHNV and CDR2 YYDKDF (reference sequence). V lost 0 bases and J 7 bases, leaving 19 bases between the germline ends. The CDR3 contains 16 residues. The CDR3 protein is CATSRDGLRVSGEQYF. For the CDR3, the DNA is TGTGCCACCAGCAGAGATGGGTTGAGGGTATCGGGTGAGCAGTACTTC.

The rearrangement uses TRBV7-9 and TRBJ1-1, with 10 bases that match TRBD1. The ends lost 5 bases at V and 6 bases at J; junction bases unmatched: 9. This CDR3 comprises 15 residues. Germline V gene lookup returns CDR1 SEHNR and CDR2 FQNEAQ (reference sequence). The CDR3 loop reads CASSEQTGGESEAFF. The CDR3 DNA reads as TGTGCCAGCAGCGAACAGACAGGGGGCGAATCTGAAGCTTTCTTT. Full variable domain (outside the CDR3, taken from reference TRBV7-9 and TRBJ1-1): DTGVSQNPRHKITKRGQNVTFRCDPISEHNRLYWYRQTLGQGPEFLTYFQNEAQLEKSRLLSDRFSAERPKGSFSTLEIQRTEQGDSAMYLCASSEQTGGESEAFFGQGTRLTVV.

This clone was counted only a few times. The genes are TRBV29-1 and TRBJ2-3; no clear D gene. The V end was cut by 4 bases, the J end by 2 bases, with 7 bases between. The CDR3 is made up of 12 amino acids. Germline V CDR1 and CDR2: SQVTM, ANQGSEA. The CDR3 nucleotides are TGCAGCGTTGCCGAGGACACAGATACGCAGTATTTT. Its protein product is CSVAEDTDTQYF.

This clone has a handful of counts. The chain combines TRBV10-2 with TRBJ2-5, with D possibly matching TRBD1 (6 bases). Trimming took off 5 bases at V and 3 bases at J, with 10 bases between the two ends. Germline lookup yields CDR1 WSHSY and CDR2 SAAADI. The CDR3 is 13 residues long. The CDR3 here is CASSPRGKETQYF. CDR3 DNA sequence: TGCGCCAGCAGTCCCAGGGGAAAAGAGACCCAGTACTTC.